Listed here are 9 T cell receptor beta chains from one sample, sequenced in a study of CD8 T cells in ankylosing spondylitis. General study results and limits: Blood of patients with ankylosing spondylitis appeared to be characterized by a TCR beta motif of several highly homologous variants.

TCRdb re-called the 5' RACE reads with MiXCR, one entry per CDR3 protein. This sample yields some 800,000 distinct CDR3 sequences, of which 12% are seen a single time; 0.51% belongs to the top ten. Their antigens remain unidentified. Sequenced input: blood, either unsorted or a sorted T cell fraction (not recorded which). All receptors derive from a male donor with ankylosing spondylitis.

The chain uses TRBV5-1 and TRBJ1-4, with D possibly TRBD1 on 6 matching bases. The CDR3 is 15 amino acids. Deletions cut 0 bases from V and 4 bases from J, with 10 bases between. Germline V gene sequence: CDR1 SGHRS, CDR2 YFSETQ. CDR3 region: CASSLEGTLNEKLFF. The CDR3 DNA follows: TGCGCCAGCAGCTTGGAGGGGACACTTAATGAAAAACTGTTTTTT.

This clonotype turned up a few times. The J gene is TRBJ2-2, the V gene TRBV27, with TRBD2 matching over 9 bases. This CDR3 comprises 14 residues. Unmatched junction bases numbered 4, after V lost 8 bases and J lost 3 bases. Germline V gives CDR1 MNHEY, CDR2 SMNVEV (reference sequence). The CDR3 region is CASARLADTGELFF. Written as DNA, the CDR3 is TGTGCCAGCGCTAGACTAGCGGACACCGGGGAGCTGTTTTTT.

This clonotype was seen only a few times. V usage is TRBV4-2 and J usage is TRBJ2-1; 8 nucleotides line up with TRBD2. Germline V gives CDR1 LGHNA, CDR2 YNFKEQ. The V and J ends lost 3 bases and 5 bases, in that order; junction bases with no gene match: 3. This CDR3 has 14 residues. The CDR3 DNA reads as TGTGCCAGCAGCCAGCCGCGGGGGGACAATGAGCAGTTCTTC. This translates into CASSQPRGDNEQFF.

The J gene is TRBJ1-1, the V gene TRBV20-1; D gene uncertain. Germline-derived CDR1 and CDR2 are DFQATT and SNEGSKA (reference sequence). V was pared by 2 bases and J by 3 bases, with 19 bases between. The CDR3 sequence is 16 residues long. CDR3 DNA: TGCAGTGCTAGACCCTTGGATGGCAGATTCTACACTGAAGCTTTCTTT. Protein: CSARPLDGRFYTEAFF.

The rearrangement joins TRBV6-5 to TRBJ2-7; D may be TRBD1 (6 bases). This CDR3 comprises 16 residues. Trimming took off 2 bases at V and 3 bases at J, with 17 bases between the two ends. The germline V gene has CDR1 MNHEY and CDR2 SVGAGI. The CDR3 here is CASSYGIISDSYEQYF. Written as DNA, the CDR3 is TGTGCCAGCAGTTACGGTATAATCTCGGACAGCTACGAGCAGTACTTC.

In this sample, this clonotype turned up a few times. The chain recombines TRBV25-1 with TRBJ2-2; 9 bases fit TRBD1. Germline V gene lookup returns CDR1 MGHDK and CDR2 SYGVNS. J lost 6 bases, V lost 4 bases, and 3 bases had no gene match. The CDR3 contains 14 residues. CDR3 coding DNA: TGTGCCAGCAGTGCCAGACAGGGGGCCGGGGAGCTGTTTTTT. It is translated as CASSARQGAGELFF.

This clonotype occurred a few times. The V gene is TRBV7-2, the J gene TRBJ1-2; 7 bases line up with TRBD1. This CDR3 has 14 residues. Per the germline V gene, CDR1 is SGHTA and CDR2 is FQGNSA. V was clipped by 5 bases and J by 4 bases; unmatched bases: 7. The CDR3 region is CASSLIGTAYGYTF. The CDR3 DNA reads TGTGCCAGCAGCCTAATAGGGACAGCCTATGGCTACACCTTC. Full variable domain (remainder filled in from reference TRBV7-2 and TRBJ1-2): GAGVSQSPSNKVTEKGKDVELRCDPISGHTALYWYRQSLGQGLEFLIYFQGNSAPDKSGLPSDRFSAERTGGSVSTLTIQRTQQEDSAVYLCASSLIGTAYGYTFGSGTRLTVV.

V gene TRBV10-3 combines with J gene TRBJ2-1; D assignment may be TRBD1 or TRBD2 (6 bases each). Germline V gene data show CDR1 as ENHRY and CDR2 as SYGVKD. The CDR3 runs to 15 residues. V was pared by 7 bases and J by 8 bases, with 21 bases between. The CDR3 nucleotides are TGTGCCATCAAGGGCGGGACAACTGGGATATATGAGCAGTTCTTC. This encodes CAIKGGTTGIYEQFF.

The chain has TRBV5-1 and TRBJ2-5; tentatively, D is TRBD1 (6 bases). From germline, CDR1 is SGHRS and CDR2 YFSETQ. There are 15 residues in the CDR3. The ends were cut back, 2 bases at V and 2 bases at J, with 13 bases in the middle. The CDR3 is CASSFSDSQQETQYF. The DNA of the CDR3 is TGCGCCAGCAGCTTTTCGGACAGTCAGCAAGAGACCCAGTACTTC.